This T cell receptor beta chain emerged from a study of T cells in Graves' hyperthyroidism and ophthalmopathy (dated by TCRdb to 2018 to 2020). Regarding the research as a whole: Peripheral blood was collected at initial diagnosis, before any treatment. TCR V-J signatures able to tell the groups apart were searched for in a discovery cohort of 100 patients, of whom around 43 had Graves' ophthalmopathy and roughly 57 had stable Graves' hyperthyroidism. An independent validation cohort of around 19 hyperthyroidism patients and about 15 patients who later progressed to ophthalmopathy tested prospective prediction of ophthalmopathy. The 75 to 100 discovery patients were divided at random into training and test sets in a 7:3 ratio. In about 6 Graves' hyperthyroidism patients, the study also compared T-cell repertoires from thyroid tissue with T-cell repertoires from blood. After sampling, hyperthyroidism patients received methimazole starting at 30 mg daily, and ophthalmopathy patients received high-dose intravenous methylprednisolone. The paper reports TCR Vbeta CDR3 sequencing of some 140 peripheral blood samples: some 44 ophthalmopathy, roughly 74 hyperthyroidism and approximately 17 progressor patients.

Study-wide conclusions, independent of this receptor: No statistical method was used to set the sample size in advance, and investigators knew the group allocation. Ophthalmopathy was separated from stable hyperthyroidism by a 13 V-J signature model, with approximately 90% sensitivity and 81% to 82% specificity obtained in cross-validation and 80%/75% obtained in testing. Most expanded thyroid clonotypes (frequency above 0.001) were also detected in blood, a finding suggesting that blood repertoires may reflect thyroid immune responses. In validation, progression to ophthalmopathy was predicted by the model with 70.59% sensitivity and around 75% specificity, a median of roughly 6.4 months before onset.

Ophthalmopathy patients had moderately to severely active disease, with a Clinical Activity Score of 3 or more, a NOSPECS grade of 4 or more, and a disease duration of less than 3 months. Any patient with an uncontrolled infection, another autoimmune disease, pregnancy or lactation was excluded. Diagnoses were established on the basis of clinical symptoms, serum thyroxine and TRAb, thyroid ultrasound, and orbital computed tomography. PBMCs were isolated from approximately 10 ml of fresh peripheral blood by Ficoll-Paque density gradient centrifugation. Total RNA was extracted with Trizol reagent, and quality was checked on an Agilent 2100 Bioanalyzer. This clonotype was found once. This clone's antigen is unknown. The record has no base qualities; no much larger clone is one base away. A lone read is weak support. TCR beta CDR3 regions were amplified from RNA transcripts. The TCR CDR3 was subjected to a first round of RT-PCR using the HTBI primer set and the Qiagen OneStep RT-PCR kit. A second multiplex PCR round built the libraries, followed by size selection and purification. Libraries were sequenced paired-end with 100 bp reads on an Illumina HiSeq2000. Under the source paper's analysis protocol: SOAPnuke was used to process the raw data, removing reads that contained adapters or uncalled bases, had a mean Phred below 15, or lacked an exact match to the constant primer or identifier. High-quality paired reads were merged using COPE v1.2.5, and each unique nucleotide sequence was defined as a clonotype. Clonotypes were aligned to IMGT TRBV, TRBD and TRBJ reference segments using MiTCR v1.1. The analysis was restricted to V-J combinations with a frequency above 0.0001, which together covered about 99% of the repertoires. A TCS score was defined as the ratio of F50 (clonal expansion) to E x V (chaos), with BLOSUM62-based TCRdist applied between CDR3 peptides within each V-J. Welch's t-statistics and random forest reduced roughly 530 V-J features to roughly 13, which were used in a naive Bayes classifier (R e1071). The public reads were reprocessed in TCRdb via fastp at Q25 and MiXCR, keeping in-frame beta chains. Every entry covers one CDR3 protein and lists the most common genes and DNA from its rows. These V and J calls rely on TCRdb rather than the paper's analysis. The sample records approximately 690,000 distinct CDR3 sequences, about 14% of which are singletons. Of the sample, under 15% is held by the ten largest clones.

This clonotype was obtained from a woman between 50 and 59 years old with Graves' ophthalmopathy. Source material: blood.

The CDR3 protein: CASSRDPREWETQYF. The DNA is TGCGCCAGCAGCCGAGATCCGCGGGAGTGGGAGACCCAGTACTTC. The rearranged segments are TRBV4-3 and TRBJ2-5; TRBD2 aligns with 7 central bases. The CDR3 covers 15 residues, taking in both the cysteine and the phenylalanine. This entry keeps only the CDR3 DNA: 45 bases, framed from base 1. At the junction V is shortened by 4 bases and J by 5 bases; bases outside the gene matches: 10. CDR1 is given as LGHNA and CDR2 as YSLEER, both from the germline V gene.